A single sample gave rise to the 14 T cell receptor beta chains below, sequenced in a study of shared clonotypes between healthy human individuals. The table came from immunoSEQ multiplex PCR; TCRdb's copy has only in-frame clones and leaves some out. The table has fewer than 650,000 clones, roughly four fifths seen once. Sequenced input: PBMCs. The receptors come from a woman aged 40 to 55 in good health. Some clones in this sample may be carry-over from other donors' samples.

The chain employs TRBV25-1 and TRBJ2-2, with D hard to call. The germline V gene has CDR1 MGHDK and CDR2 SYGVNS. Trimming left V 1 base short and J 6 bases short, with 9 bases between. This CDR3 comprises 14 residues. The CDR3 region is CASSESASAGELFF. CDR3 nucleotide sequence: TGTGCCAGCAGTGAATCGGCATCTGCCGGGGAGCTGTTTTTT.

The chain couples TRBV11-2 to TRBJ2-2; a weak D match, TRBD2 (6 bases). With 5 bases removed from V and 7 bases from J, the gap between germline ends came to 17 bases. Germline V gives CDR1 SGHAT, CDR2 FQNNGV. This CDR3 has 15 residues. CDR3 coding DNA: TGTGCCAGCAGCCCGATCCCAGGGAGGAACGGGGAGCTGTTTTTT. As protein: CASSPIPGRNGELFF.

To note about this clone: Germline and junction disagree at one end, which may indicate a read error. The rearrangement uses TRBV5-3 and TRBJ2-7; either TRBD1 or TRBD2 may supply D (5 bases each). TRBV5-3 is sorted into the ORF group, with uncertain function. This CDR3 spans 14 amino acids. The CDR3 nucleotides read TGTGCCAGCAGCTTGGCACCGGGGCCCTACGAGCAGTACTTC. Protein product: CASSLAPGPYEQYF.

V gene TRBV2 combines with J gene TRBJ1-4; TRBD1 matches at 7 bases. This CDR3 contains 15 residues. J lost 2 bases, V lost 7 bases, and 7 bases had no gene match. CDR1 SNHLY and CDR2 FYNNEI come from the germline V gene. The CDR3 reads CASTLSGQTNEKLFF. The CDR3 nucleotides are TGTGCCAGCACCCTCTCGGGACAGACTAATGAAAAACTGTTTTTT.

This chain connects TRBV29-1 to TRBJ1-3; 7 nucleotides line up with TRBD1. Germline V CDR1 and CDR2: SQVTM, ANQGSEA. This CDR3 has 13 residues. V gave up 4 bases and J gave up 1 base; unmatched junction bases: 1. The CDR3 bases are TGCAGCGTTGTGGACAGGTCTGGAAACACCATATATTTT. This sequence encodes CSVVDRSGNTIYF.

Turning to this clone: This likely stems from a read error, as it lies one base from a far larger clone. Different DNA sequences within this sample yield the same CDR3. CDR3 residues: CAWSVGGSATYNEQFF. Here the CDR3 DNA reads TGCGCCTGGAGTGTAGGTGGGAGCGCCACCTACAATGAGCAGTTCTTC. The chain couples TRBV30 to TRBJ2-1; TRBD2 might be the D (5 bases). Germline values: CDR1 GTSNPN, CDR2 SVGIG (reference sequence). The CDR3 spans 16 residues.

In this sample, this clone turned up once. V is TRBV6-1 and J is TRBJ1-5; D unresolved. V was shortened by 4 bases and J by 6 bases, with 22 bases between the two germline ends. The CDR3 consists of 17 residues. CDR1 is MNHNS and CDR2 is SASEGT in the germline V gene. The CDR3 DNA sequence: TGTGCCAGCAGTGCCCCTACTCCCCCCGCCCAGAGTCAGCCCCAGCATTTT. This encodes CASSAPTPPAQSQPQHF.

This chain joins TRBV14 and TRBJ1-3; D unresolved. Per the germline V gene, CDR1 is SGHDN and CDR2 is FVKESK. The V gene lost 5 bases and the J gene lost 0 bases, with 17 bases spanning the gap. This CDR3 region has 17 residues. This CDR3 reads CASSTGITSLSGNTIYF. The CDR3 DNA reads TGTGCCAGCAGCACGGGCATAACCTCTCTCTCTGGAAACACCATATATTTT.

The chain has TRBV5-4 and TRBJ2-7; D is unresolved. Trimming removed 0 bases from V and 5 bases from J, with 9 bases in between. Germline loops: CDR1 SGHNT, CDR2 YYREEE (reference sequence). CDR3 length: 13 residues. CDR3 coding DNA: TGTGCCAGCAGCTTGGTAGGGCGTAACGAGCAGTACTTC. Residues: CASSLVGRNEQYF.

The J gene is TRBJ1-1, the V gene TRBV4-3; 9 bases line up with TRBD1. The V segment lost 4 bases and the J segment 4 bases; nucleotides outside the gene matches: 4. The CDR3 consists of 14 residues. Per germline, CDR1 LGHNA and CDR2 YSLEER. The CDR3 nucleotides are TGCGCCAGCAGCCTCGACAGGGGGTTCACTGAAGCTTTCTTT. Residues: CASSLDRGFTEAFF.

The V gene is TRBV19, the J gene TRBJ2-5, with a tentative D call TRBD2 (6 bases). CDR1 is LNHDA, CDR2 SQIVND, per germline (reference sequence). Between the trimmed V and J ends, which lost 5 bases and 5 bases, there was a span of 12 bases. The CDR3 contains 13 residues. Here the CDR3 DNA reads TGTGCCAGTAGTCGGGGGTCGCAGGAGACCCAGTACTTC. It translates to CASSRGSQETQYF.

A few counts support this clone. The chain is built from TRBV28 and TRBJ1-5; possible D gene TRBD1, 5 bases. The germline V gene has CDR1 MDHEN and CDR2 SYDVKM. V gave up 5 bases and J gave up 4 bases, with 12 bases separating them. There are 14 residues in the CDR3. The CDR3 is CASSPSGRNQPQHF. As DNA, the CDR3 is TGTGCCAGCAGTCCATCAGGGAGGAATCAGCCCCAGCATTTT. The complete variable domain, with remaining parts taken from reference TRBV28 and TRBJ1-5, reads DVKVTQSSRYLVKRTGEKVFLECVQDMDHENMFWYRQDPGLGLRLIYFSYDVKMKEKGDIPEGYSVSREKKERFSLILESASTNQTSMYLCASSPSGRNQPQHFGDGTRLSIL.

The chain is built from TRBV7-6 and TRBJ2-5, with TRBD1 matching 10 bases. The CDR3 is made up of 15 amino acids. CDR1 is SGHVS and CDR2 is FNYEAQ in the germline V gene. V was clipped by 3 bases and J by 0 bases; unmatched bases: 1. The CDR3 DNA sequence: TGTGCCAGCAGCTTGGGACAGGGGAACCAAGAGACCCAGTACTTC. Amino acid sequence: CASSLGQGNQETQYF.

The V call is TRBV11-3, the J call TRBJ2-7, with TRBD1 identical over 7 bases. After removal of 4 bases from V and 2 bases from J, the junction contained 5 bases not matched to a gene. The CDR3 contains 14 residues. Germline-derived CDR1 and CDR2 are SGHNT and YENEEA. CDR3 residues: CASSWGTETYEQYF. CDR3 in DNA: TGTGCCAGCAGCTGGGGGACAGAGACCTACGAGCAGTACTTC.